This T cell receptor (beta chain) was identified during a study of blood T cell repertoires in COVID-19 (dated by TCRdb to between 2020 and 2021). Turning to the overall study: Samples from collaborators originated in the United States, Italy and Spain and spanned both the acute and convalescent phases of COVID-19. The material from the prospective study consisted of cDNA or gDNA derived from T cells, B-cell-depleted T cells, or PBMCs. Subjects who had been exposed to COVID-19, were actively infected with it, or had recovered from it provided the deeply sampled blood TCRbeta repertoires that made up the dataset. Samples came from the ongoing ImmuneRACE study (first 160 participants) plus 1,254 subjects from 6 global collaborators. A freely available public database, intended as a resource for researchers studying the immune response to SARS-CoV-2, is where the repertoires were released. Nearly every sample came with metadata listing a de-identified subject ID, COVID-19 status, age in years and sex. Where available, HLA class I and class II types were taken from metadata supplied by the sample provider and were not determined by assay-based typing.

The immunoSEQ Assay, a bias-controlled multiplex PCR, was used to amplify TCRbeta CDR3 regions from genomic DNA. The paper's processing steps were these. The number of nucleated cells in each sample was estimated from the amplification of reference gene primers within the assay. Sequence reads were collapsed and filtered to measure the absolute abundance of every unique TCRbeta CDR3 rearrangement. For each sample, productive Simpson clonality was calculated as the square root of Simpson's diversity index over productive rearrangements. Drawn from immuneACCESS, this table holds only the in-frame rearrangements with V and J called that TCRdb kept. Clones are partly lost; checked studies trace under half to an unresolved V gene and leave the rest unexplained. Clone size and V and J calls were adopted from that table, with D and trimming inferred from the DNA. A total of approximately 200,000 clones appear in this sample, around nine tenths of them only once. 3.7% of the sample is in the top ten clones.

Based on the germline V gene, the CDR1 and CDR2 sequences are SGHAT and FQNNGV. The junction shows trimming of 5 bases on V and 3 bases on J, plus 14 bases between the germline ends. The CDR3, from cysteine to phenylalanine, totals 15 residues. The only DNA kept is the CDR3, 45 bases in frame from the first base. Worth noting for this clone: Its antigen has not been determined. No much larger clone is present one base from it, and per-base qualities are unavailable.

General study outcomes and caveats: How much clinical and demographic metadata was included differed by source and by participant, and the metadata was provided uncurated.

Enrolling through a virtual design, the prospective study's participants ranged in age from roughly 18 to 90 years and lived across around 25 United States geographic areas. To assign participants to cohorts, the prospective study relied on clinical history that participants themselves reported in a screening survey and a study questionnaire. Exposed participants had been in contact, within 2 weeks of entering the study, with a person who had a PCR-confirmed or clinician-diagnosed case of COVID-19. In the prospective study, whole blood, serum and a nasopharyngeal or oropharyngeal swab were collected from each participant by mobile phlebotomists. Participants in the prospective study had the option to provide additional blood draws and questionnaires over an approximately 2-month period. Blood samples from the prospective study were shipped frozen or at room temperature prior to DNA extraction.

This receptor was obtained from a woman in her thirties who had been exposed to COVID-19. Specimen: PBMCs or T cells enriched from blood (not recorded which). The sequence is built from TRBV11-2 and TRBJ1-3; 5 matching bases give a weak D call of TRBD1. The CDR3 here reads CASSPIGGGGNTIYF. The nucleotide sequence reads TGTGCCAGCAGCCCGATCGGGGGTGGTGGAAACACCATATATTTT.